These T cell receptor beta chains were read from a single sample in a study of cytomegalovirus exposure and HLA in healthy donors. Libraries were prepared by immunoSEQ multiplex PCR; TCRdb keeps only in-frame clonotypes and omits some of them. The sample records 90,000 to 130,000 clones, about 61% being singletons. Sequencing input: PBMCs. The receptors were gathered from a woman in her thirties in good health and CMV-seronegative. CDR3s include the opening cysteine and the closing phenylalanine or tryptophan. The order of the fields is V gene, clone size, D gene, J gene, CDR3 protein, CDR3 DNA. D genes are given only for firm matches. A clone size is listed for some rows: how often the clone was seen (once, few, many), or a class if it is expanded.

>TRBV5-1|few|.|TRBJ2-3
CASSLGGTWGTDTQYF
TGCGCCAGCAGCTTGGGCGGTACTTGGGGCACAGATACGCAGTATTTT
>TRBV5-6|.|TRBD1|TRBJ2-5
CASSFRTGGRETQYF
TGTGCCAGCAGTTTCCGGACAGGGGGCCGAGAGACCCAGTACTTC
>TRBV4-1|.|.|TRBJ2-7
CASSQYGQREQYF
TGCGCCAGCAGCCAATATGGACAGCGTGAGCAGTACTTC
>TRBV5-1|.|.|TRBJ1-3
CASSSQGYSGNTIYF
TGCGCCAGCAGCTCCCAGGGGTACTCTGGAAACACCATATATTTT
>TRBV28|.|.|TRBJ2-5
CASRRGGTQETQYF
TGTGCCAGCCGGCGGGGCGGGACCCAAGAGACCCAGTACTTC
>TRBV4-1|.|.|TRBJ1-4
CASKSTGTNEKLFF
TGCGCCAGCAAGTCGACAGGAACTAATGAAAAACTGTTTTTT
>TRBV29-1|.|TRBD2|TRBJ2-7
CSVWGLAGSYEQYF
TGCAGCGTTTGGGGACTAGCGGGCTCCTACGAGCAGTACTTC
>TRBV9|.|.|TRBJ2-3
CASSGAPADTQYF
TGTGCCAGCAGCGGAGCCCCGGCAGATACGCAGTATTTT
>TRBV7-8|.|.|TRBJ2-7
CASRTRGSRGQGEQYF
TGTGCCAGCAGAACAAGGGGTTCGCGGGGGCAGGGCGAGCAGTACTTC
>TRBV15|few|.|TRBJ2-5
CATSTDSQETQYF
TGTGCCACCAGCACAGACAGCCAAGAGACCCAGTACTTC
>TRBV9|few|TRBD2|TRBJ2-3
CASSPMARGGSDTQYF
TGTGCCAGCAGCCCTATGGCGCGGGGGGGGTCTGATACGCAGTATTTT
>TRBV6-5|.|.|TRBJ1-4
CASSYYTGPNEKLFF
TGTGCCAGCAGTTACTATACAGGGCCTAATGAAAAACTGTTTTTT
>TRBV30|.|.|TRBJ2-7
CAWSPKSSYEQYF
TGTGCCTGGAGTCCGAAGAGCTCCTACGAGCAGTACTTC
>TRBV27|once|TRBD2|TRBJ2-3
CASSFLLAGDVSDTQYF
TGTGCCAGCAGTTTCCTACTAGCGGGAGATGTATCAGATACGCAGTATTTT
>TRBV4-1|.|.|TRBJ1-1
CASSRGLNTEAFF
TGCGCCAGCAGCCGGGGACTCAACACTGAAGCTTTCTTT
>TRBV5-1|.|TRBD2|TRBJ2-3
CASSSLSGTTDTQYF
TGCGCCAGCAGCAGCCTTAGCGGGACCACAGATACGCAGTATTTT
>TRBV28|.|TRBD1|TRBJ1-2
CASSPGTGKYGYTF
TGTGCCAGCAGTCCCGGGACAGGCAAATATGGCTACACCTTC
>TRBV18|.|TRBD1|TRBJ1-6
CASSSLDRGSTHSYNSPLHF
TGTGCCAGCTCATCTCTAGACAGGGGCAGTACTCATTCCTATAATTCACCCCTCCACTTT
>TRBV5-1|.|.|TRBJ2-3
CASSLAGTDTQYF
TGCGCCAGCAGCTTGGCCGGCACAGATACGCAGTATTTT
>TRBV4-1|few|.|TRBJ2-7
CASSQAWDTPYEQYF
TGCGCCAGCAGCCAGGCCTGGGACACCCCCTACGAGCAGTACTTC
>TRBV28|.|.|TRBJ2-7
CASSFGQLWTYEQYF
TGTGCCAGCAGTTTTGGACAACTATGGACCTACGAGCAGTACTTC
>TRBV29-1|.|.|TRBJ2-7
CSAIKASGSSYEQYF
TGCAGCGCCATAAAGGCGAGCGGAAGCTCCTACGAGCAGTACTTC
>TRBV10-3|few|.|TRBJ2-5
CAISEFPFQETQYF
TGTGCCATCAGTGAGTTTCCATTCCAAGAGACCCAGTACTTC
>TRBV5-1|few|TRBD1|TRBJ1-2
CASSLGGTAGDYGYTF
TGCGCCAGCAGCTTGGGGGGGACAGCTGGGGACTATGGCTACACCTTC
>TRBV6-5|few|.|TRBJ2-5
CASSYRSSQETQYF
TGTGCCAGCAGTTACCGGTCGAGCCAAGAGACCCAGTACTTC
>TRBV6-5|.|.|TRBJ1-1
CASSGLGGTEAFF
TGTGCCAGCAGCGGACTCGGGGGCACTGAAGCTTTCTTT
>TRBV2|few|.|TRBJ1-4
CASRGQGIEKLFF
TGTGCCAGCAGAGGCCAGGGTATTGAAAAACTGTTTTTT
>TRBV4-1|.|.|TRBJ1-3
CASSQVPLLRGANTIYF
TGCGCCAGCAGCCAAGTCCCGCTTTTGCGGGGGGCAAACACCATATATTTT
>TRBV6-5|.|.|TRBJ1-4
CASSYGGANEKLFF
TGTGCCAGCAGTTACGGGGGCGCGAATGAAAAACTGTTTTTT
>TRBV11-2|.|TRBD1|TRBJ2-1
CASSTSRDRAYEQFF
TGTGCCAGCAGCACCAGCCGGGACAGGGCCTATGAGCAGTTCTTC
>TRBV4-1|.|.|TRBJ1-6
CASSPLAGDGANSPLHF
TGCGCCAGCAGCCCCCTTGCGGGGGACGGTGCAAATTCACCCCTCCACTTT
>TRBV2|few|.|TRBJ1-5
CASSEGGAQPQHF
TGTGCCAGCAGTGAAGGAGGTGCTCAGCCCCAGCATTTT
>TRBV27|.|TRBD2|TRBJ2-7
CASSSFPLATTYEQYF
TGTGCCAGCAGTTCCTTCCCACTAGCGACAACCTACGAGCAGTACTTC
>TRBV7-7|.|.|TRBJ2-5
CARGETQYF
TGTGCTAGGGGTGAGACCCAGTACTTC
>TRBV10-3|few|TRBD2|TRBJ2-7
CAISGRTSGTYEQYF
TGTGCCATCAGTGGACGGACTAGCGGGACCTACGAGCAGTACTTC
>TRBV29-1|.|.|TRBJ1-2
CSVSDSYGYTF
TGCAGCGTCTCAGACAGCTATGGCTACACCTTC
>TRBV5-1|.|.|TRBJ2-7
CASSLAIIGEQYF
TGCGCCAGCAGCTTGGCCATAATCGGGGAGCAGTACTTC
>TRBV5-4|.|.|TRBJ1-2
CASSLAAGSGYNYGYTF
TGTGCCAGCAGCTTGGCGGCAGGGTCAGGATATAACTATGGCTACACCTTC
>TRBV10-3|.|.|TRBJ2-7
CAISESREREQYF
TGTGCCATCAGTGAGTCGAGGGAGCGCGAGCAGTACTTC
>TRBV6-1|.|.|TRBJ1-3
CASSGFGEGNTIYF
TGTGCCAGCAGTGGATTCGGGGAAGGGAACACCATATATTTT
>TRBV10-2|.|TRBD1|TRBJ2-6
CASIGLGTDYSGANVLTF
TGCGCCAGCATCGGTCTTGGGACAGATTACTCTGGGGCCAACGTCCTGACTTTC
>TRBV10-2|.|TRBD1|TRBJ1-1
CASRDLGQGWDTEAFF
TGCGCCAGCAGGGACCTAGGACAGGGATGGGACACTGAAGCTTTCTTT